The 20 T cell receptor beta chains reported below all come from one sample, sequenced in a study of cytomegalovirus exposure and HLA in healthy donors. Amplification used 60 Vbeta primers and 13 Jbeta primers. Clones were read by immunoSEQ multiplex PCR, and TCRdb kept only the in-frame ones, dropping some. The sample records 150,000 or so clones, around 84% being singletons. The sequenced sample was PBMCs. These receptors all stem from a man aged 18-30 years in good health and CMV-seropositive.

V gene TRBV2 combines with J gene TRBJ2-7; D not resolved. Germline V gene sequence: CDR1 SNHLY, CDR2 FYNNEI. V was shortened by 8 bases and J by 3 bases, with 14 bases between the two germline ends. The CDR3 sequence is 13 residues long. The CDR3 bases are TGTGCCAGCCTGGCAGGAACGAGCTACGAGCAGTACTTC. Its translation is CASLAGTSYEQYF.

This clone was counted a single time. V is TRBV7-8 and J is TRBJ2-1, with 7 bases aligning to TRBD2. Trimming removed 6 bases from V and 3 bases from J; junction bases left unmatched: 5. The germline CDR1 and CDR2 sequences are SGHVS and FQNEAQ. The CDR3 covers 14 residues. The CDR3 DNA is TGTGCCAGCAGGGGGCTAGCGGACTACAATGAGCAGTTCTTC. This sequence encodes CASRGLADYNEQFF.

V usage is TRBV30 and J usage is TRBJ2-1; tentatively, D is TRBD1 (6 bases). Germline V gives CDR1 GTSNPN, CDR2 SVGIG (reference sequence). V lost 1 base and J lost 12, with 16 bases in between. CDR3 length: 13 amino acids. CDR3 bases: TGTGCCTGGAGTGGCCAGGGGCCGACTCGGCAGTTCTTC. This codes for CAWSGQGPTRQFF.

V and J are TRBV7-3 and TRBJ2-2, with a weak D call TRBD2 (7 bases). This CDR3 contains 15 residues. Germline values: CDR1 SGHTA, CDR2 FQGTGA. V gave up 5 bases and J gave up 1 base, with 11 bases separating them. In nucleotides, the CDR3 is TGTGCCAGCAGCCAAGGGGGGGGGAACACCGGGGAGCTGTTTTTT. Translating it yields CASSQGGGNTGELFF. The full variable domain, its missing parts supplied by reference TRBV7-3 and TRBJ2-2, is GAGVSQTPSNKVTEKGKYVELRCDPISGHTALYWYRQSLGQGPEFLIYFQGTGAADDSGLPNDRFFAVRPEGSVSTLKIQRTERGDSAVYLCASSQGGGNTGELFFGEGSRLTVL.

This rearrangement joins TRBV6-5 to TRBJ1-1, with a tentative D call TRBD1 (6 bases). Germline V gives CDR1 MNHEY, CDR2 SVGAGI. This CDR3 has 14 amino acids. V lost 5 bases and J 0 bases, leaving 10 bases between the germline ends. DNA for the CDR3: TGTGCCAGCAGTACCTGGACAGTGAACACTGAAGCTTTCTTT. It encodes CASSTWTVNTEAFF.

Remarks on this clone: An end of the junction does not agree with germline; a read error may underlie this. This chain uses TRBV7-9 with TRBJ2-6, with TRBD1 identical over 9 bases. CDR1 SEHNR and CDR2 FQNEAQ come from the germline V gene (reference sequence). CDR3 length equals 18 residues. CDR3 protein: CASSTGQGVSPGANGLTF. The CDR3 nucleotides read TGTGCCAGCAGCACGGGACAGGGCGTATCTCCTGGGGCCAACGGCCTGACTTTC.

V gene TRBV7-9 combines with J gene TRBJ2-7; D is uncertain. CDR1 is SEHNR and CDR2 is FQNEAQ in the germline V gene (reference sequence). V lost 5 bases and J 4 bases, leaving 9 bases between the germline ends. The CDR3 consists of 12 residues. The CDR3 reads CASSTREYEQYF. CDR3 in DNA: TGTGCCAGCAGCACCCGTGAGTACGAGCAGTACTTC. The full variable domain, its missing parts supplied by reference TRBV7-9 and TRBJ2-7, is DTGVSQNPRHKITKRGQNVTFRCDPISEHNRLYWYRQTLGQGPEFLTYFQNEAQLEKSRLLSDRFSAERPKGSFSTLEIQRTEQGDSAMYLCASSTREYEQYFGPGTRLTVT.

This chain links TRBV30 with TRBJ1-5, with 7 bases identical to TRBD1. The J segment lost 5 bases and the V segment lost 0 bases, leaving 7 bases of the junction unmatched. Germline CDR1 reads GTSNPN; CDR2 reads SVGIG (reference sequence). This CDR3 has 15 amino acids. The CDR3 bases are TGTGCCTGGAGTGTATTCGGAGGGGGCTATCAGCCCCAGCATTTT. This translates into CAWSVFGGGYQPQHF. The whole variable domain, filled in from reference TRBV30 and TRBJ1-5, reads SQTIHQWPATLVQPVGSPLSLECTVEGTSNPNLYWYRQAAGRGLQLLFYSVGIGQISSEVPQNLSASRPQDRQFILSSKKLLLSDSGFYLCAWSVFGGGYQPQHFGDGTRLSIL.

The chain joins TRBV14 to TRBJ1-1, with 7 nucleotides matching TRBD1. Looked up from germline, CDR1 is SGHDN and CDR2 is FVKESK. V dropped 4 bases and J dropped 1; count of bases not matched to a gene: 3. This CDR3 is built from 14 residues. The CDR3 here is CASSRQGQNTEAFF. CDR3 bases: TGTGCCAGCAGCCGACAGGGACAGAACACTGAAGCTTTCTTT.

The chain recombines TRBV13 with TRBJ2-7; possibly TRBD1 for D (6 bases). The V and J ends lost 5 bases and 2 bases respectively, with 13 bases between them. CDR1 and CDR2 (germline): PRHDT, FYEKMQ (reference sequence). CDR3 size: 14 residues. CDR3 nucleotide sequence: TGTGCCAGCAGCGCCGGGACATCCACCTACGAGCAGTACTTC. Protein sequence: CASSAGTSTYEQYF.

The V call is TRBV9, the J call TRBJ1-2; 9 bases line up with TRBD1. The length of the CDR3 is 15 residues. The V gene end was trimmed by 0 bases and the J gene end by 7 bases; junction bases not matched to a gene: 7. Looked up from germline, CDR1 is SGDLS and CDR2 is YYNGEE. This chain's CDR3 is CASSVAGQGMSGYTF. The CDR3 DNA reads TGTGCCAGCAGCGTAGCGGGACAGGGAATGAGTGGCTACACCTTC.

The V and J genes are TRBV7-2 and TRBJ2-5, with D possibly TRBD1 on 6 matching bases. Near its end, the DNA agrees better with TRBJ2-7, so the J call may be wrong. The germline V gene encodes CDR1 SGHTA and CDR2 FQGNSA. The CDR3 sequence is 16 residues long. CDR3 DNA sequence: TGTGCCAGCAGACCATTACGGGACACCCCCTCCTACGAGCAGTACTTC. Translated: CASRPLRDTPSYEQYF.

The chain has TRBV11-2 and TRBJ1-2; D unclear. V was trimmed by 4 bases and J by 8 bases, leaving 14 bases between them. The CDR3 length is 13 residues. The germline V gene encodes CDR1 SGHAT and CDR2 FQNNGV. The CDR3 sequence is CASSSYGAEGYTF. The DNA of the CDR3 is TGTGCCAGCAGCTCCTACGGAGCGGAGGGCTACACCTTC.

The V gene is TRBV4-2, the J gene TRBJ1-2; D possibly corresponds to TRBD1 (5 bases). The germline V gene encodes CDR1 LGHNA and CDR2 YNFKEQ. The germline V and J ends were trimmed by 1 base and 8 bases, with 17 bases remaining between them. The CDR3 is 15 residues long. The CDR3 DNA sequence: TGTGCCAGCAGCCAAGGTGGGACGGGAGACGGGGGCTACACCTTC. Protein: CASSQGGTGDGGYTF.

The gene calls are TRBV4-2 and TRBJ1-1; weak D call: TRBD1 (5 bases). CDR3 length: 17 residues. V was clipped by 0 bases and J by 0 bases, with 14 bases between them. Per the germline V gene, CDR1 is LGHNA and CDR2 is YNFKEQ. CDR3 DNA: TGTGCCAGCAGCCAAGACCCAGGGTTGGGGTTGAACACTGAAGCTTTCTTT. Amino acid sequence: CASSQDPGLGLNTEAFF.

This chain uses TRBV2 with TRBJ1-2; possible D gene TRBD1, 5 bases. The CDR3 consists of 11 residues. Trimming took off 6 bases at V and 8 bases at J, with 10 bases between the two ends. The germline gives CDR1 SNHLY, CDR2 FYNNEI. The CDR3 bases are TGTGCCAGCAGGCAGAACAGGGGCTACACCTTC. This codes for CASRQNRGYTF.

The V and J genes are TRBV15 and TRBJ1-5; D uncertain. V lost 1 base, J lost 0 bases, and 10 bases lay in between. The germline V gene encodes CDR1 LNHNV and CDR2 YYDKDF (reference sequence). The CDR3 spans 16 residues. Here the CDR3 DNA reads TGTGCCACCAGCAGAGCTCGGTCGCTTAGCAATCAGCCCCAGCATTTT. This encodes CATSRARSLSNQPQHF.

This rearrangement joins TRBV4-2 to TRBJ2-3; 8 nucleotides match TRBD2. Germline V gene lookup returns CDR1 LGHNA and CDR2 YNFKEQ. Unmatched junction bases numbered 0, after V lost 1 base and J lost 0 bases. CDR3 size: 15 residues. CDR3: CASSQASGSTDTQYF. CDR3 nucleotide sequence: TGTGCCAGCAGCCAAGCTAGCGGGAGCACAGATACGCAGTATTTT.

The J gene is TRBJ1-6, the V gene TRBV10-2; the D is unclear. The V and J ends lost 3 bases and 2 bases respectively, with 11 bases between them. The CDR3 contains 16 residues. CDR1 and CDR2 (germline): WSHSY, SAAADI. CDR3: CASSDWPGTYNSPLHF. The CDR3 nucleotides read TGCGCCAGCAGTGATTGGCCGGGGACCTATAATTCACCCCTCCACTTT.

The chain combines TRBV4-3 with TRBJ2-7, with 7 bases aligning to TRBD2. Germline CDR1 LGHNA, CDR2 YSLEER. The trim removed 3 bases at V and 0 bases at J, leaving 5 bases unmatched. There are 15 residues in the CDR3. CDR3 loop: CASSQGGTSSYEQYF. The CDR3 DNA follows: TGCGCCAGCAGCCAGGGGGGGACGAGCTCCTACGAGCAGTACTTC.